What follows describes a single T cell receptor beta chain. As yet, its antigen is unknown. Vbeta (60) and Jbeta (13) primers were used in the PCR. Sequencing used immunoSEQ multiplex PCR; TCRdb keeps in-frame clones, though not all of them. The sample lists about 140,000 clones, roughly four fifths occurring once. Germline V CDR1 and CDR2: SQVTM, ANQGSEA. The CDR3 contains 10 residues. V lost 7 bases and J 9 bases, leaving 13 bases between the germline ends. The data stem from a study of cytomegalovirus exposure and HLA in healthy donors. Study outcomes and limitations: Later, an analysis found that common viral pathogens appeared to be linked with several of the most significant clusters.

The sequencing sample was made of PBMCs. The sequence was collected from a man between 18 and 35 years old in good health and CMV-seropositive. The chain is built from TRBV29-1 and TRBJ2-7, with D maybe TRBD2 (5 bases). The DNA of the CDR3 is TGCAGCGGGGGTGGGGAGCGGCAGTACTTC. Its protein is CSGGGERQYF.